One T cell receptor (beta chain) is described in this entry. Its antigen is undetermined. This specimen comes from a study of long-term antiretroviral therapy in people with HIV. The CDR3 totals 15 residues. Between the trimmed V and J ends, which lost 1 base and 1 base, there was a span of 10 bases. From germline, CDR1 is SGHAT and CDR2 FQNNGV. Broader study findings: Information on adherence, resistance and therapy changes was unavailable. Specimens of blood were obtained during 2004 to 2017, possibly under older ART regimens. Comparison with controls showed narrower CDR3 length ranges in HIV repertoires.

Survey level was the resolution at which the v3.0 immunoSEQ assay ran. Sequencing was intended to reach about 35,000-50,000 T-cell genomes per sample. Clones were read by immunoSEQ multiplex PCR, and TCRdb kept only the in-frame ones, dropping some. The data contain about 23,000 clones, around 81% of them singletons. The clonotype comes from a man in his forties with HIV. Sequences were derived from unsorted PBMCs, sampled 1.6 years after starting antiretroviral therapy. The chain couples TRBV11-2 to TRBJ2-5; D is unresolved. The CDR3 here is CASSLGAGSQETQYF. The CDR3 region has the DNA TGTGCCAGCAGCTTAGGAGCAGGTTCCCAAGAGACCCAGTACTTC.